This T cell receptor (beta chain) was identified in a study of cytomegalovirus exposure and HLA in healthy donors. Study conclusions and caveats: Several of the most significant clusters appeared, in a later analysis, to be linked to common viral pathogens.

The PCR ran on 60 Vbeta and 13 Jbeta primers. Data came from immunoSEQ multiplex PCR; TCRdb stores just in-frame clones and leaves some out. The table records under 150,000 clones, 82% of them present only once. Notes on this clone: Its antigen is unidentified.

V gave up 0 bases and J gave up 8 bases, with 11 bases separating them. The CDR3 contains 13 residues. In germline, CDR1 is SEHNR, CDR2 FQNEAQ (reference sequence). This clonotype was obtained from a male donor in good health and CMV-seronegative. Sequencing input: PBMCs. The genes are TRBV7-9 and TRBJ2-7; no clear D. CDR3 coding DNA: TGTGCCAGCAGCTTAGCTGACATTCAAAAGCAGTACTTC. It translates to CASSLADIQKQYF. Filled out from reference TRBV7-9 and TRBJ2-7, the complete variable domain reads DTGVSQNPRHKITKRGQNVTFRCDPISEHNRLYWYRQTLGQGPEFLTYFQNEAQLEKSRLLSDRFSAERPKGSFSTLEIQRTEQGDSAMYLCASSLADIQKQYFGPGTRLTVT.